A selection of T cell receptor beta chains follows, all from one sample in a study of CD8 T cells in ankylosing spondylitis. Via MiXCR, TCRdb re-called the 5' RACE reads, giving one row per CDR3 protein. The sample has some 800,000 distinct CDR3 sequences, roughly 12% seen once. The specimen sequenced was blood, either unsorted or a sorted T cell fraction (not recorded which). All receptors come from a male donor with ankylosing spondylitis. Each CDR3 is given with its conserved first and last residue. Fields, in order: J gene, clone size, V gene, D gene, CDR3 DNA, CDR3 protein. The D gene is left open where the match is weak. Clone size is given for some rows only: seen once, a few or many times, or a class if the clone is expanded.

J: TRBJ1-2; size: few; V: TRBV7-2; D: TRBD1; DNA: TGTGCCAGCAGTACGACCGGGACAGGGGAGAATGGCTACACCTTC; CDR3: CASSTTGTGENGYTF
J: TRBJ2-2; size: many; V: TRBV20-1; D: TRBD2; DNA: TGCAGTGCTCCTAGGAGGAGCGGGAGCAACACCGGGGAGCTGTTTTTT; CDR3: CSAPRRSGSNTGELFF
J: TRBJ1-1; size: few; V: TRBV5-1; D: -; DNA: TGCGCCAGCAGCTGGATGGGGGCGAGGGACACTGAAGCTTTCTTT; CDR3: CASSWMGARDTEAFF
J: TRBJ1-4; size: many; V: TRBV27; D: -; DNA: TGTGCCAGCAGTTTTATTCATAGTACTAATGAAAAACTGTTTTTT; CDR3: CASSFIHSTNEKLFF
J: TRBJ1-2; size: many; V: TRBV20-1; D: TRBD1; DNA: TGCAGTGCTCTAACAGGGGTCCATGGCTACACCTTC; CDR3: CSALTGVHGYTF
J: TRBJ1-1; size: -; V: TRBV6-1; D: -; DNA: TGTGCCAGCAGGCCCGGGGTCTCCACTGAAGCTTTCTTT; CDR3: CASRPGVSTEAFF
J: TRBJ2-2; size: many; V: TRBV4-3; D: TRBD1; DNA: TGCGCCAGCAGCCAATTGACAGGGAGCGGAGTTACCGGGGAGCTGTTTTTT; CDR3: CASSQLTGSGVTGELFF
J: TRBJ2-2; size: few; V: TRBV4-3; D: TRBD2; DNA: TGCGCCAGCAGCCCCAAGCTGGGGAGGGGAACCGGGGAGCTGTTTTTT; CDR3: CASSPKLGRGTGELFF
J: TRBJ2-6; size: many; V: TRBV7-2; D: -; DNA: TGTGCCAGCAGCCGGTCGGTCGGGCCTACAATCCTATCTGGGGCCAACGTCCTGACTTTC; CDR3: CASSRSVGPTILSGANVLTF
J: TRBJ2-1; size: few; V: TRBV29-1; D: TRBD2; DNA: TGCAGCGTTGAGGGTCGGCTAGCGGTATACTACAATGAGCAGTTCTTC; CDR3: CSVEGRLAVYYNEQFF
J: TRBJ1-2; size: many; V: TRBV10-3; D: -; DNA: TGTGCCATCAGCCCGGCGGCGTTTATGGGAGGCTACACCTTC; CDR3: CAISPAAFMGGYTF
J: TRBJ1-1; size: many; V: TRBV30; D: -; DNA: TGTGCCTGGAGTGCCAAAGCGGGCGCGGTAGCTTTCTTT; CDR3: CAWSAKAGAVAFF
J: TRBJ1-6; size: few; V: TRBV20-1; D: -; DNA: TGCAGTGCTACACGGACAGCCAATTCACCCCTCCACTTT; CDR3: CSATRTANSPLHF
J: TRBJ1-2; size: -; V: TRBV9; D: -; DNA: TGTGCCAGCAGCGAGCGGGCAGGAACCTATGGCTACACCTTC; CDR3: CASSERAGTYGYTF
J: TRBJ1-2; size: -; V: TRBV5-5; D: -; DNA: TGTGCCAGCAGACCAGAAGGGACGGCCCTTGGCTACACCTTC; CDR3: CASRPEGTALGYTF
J: TRBJ2-5; size: few; V: TRBV18; D: -; DNA: TGTGCCAGCTCCCAAAAAGAGACCCAGTACTTC; CDR3: CASSQKETQYF
J: TRBJ1-4; size: -; V: TRBV29-1; D: -; DNA: TGCAGCGTCGATACAGGGAATAGTGGAAAACTGTTTTTT; CDR3: CSVDTGNSGKLFF
J: TRBJ1-6; size: many; V: TRBV7-8; D: -; DNA: TGTGCCAGCAGCTTTAACATTAATTCACCCCTCCACTTT; CDR3: CASSFNINSPLHF
J: TRBJ2-1; size: few; V: TRBV29-1; D: -; DNA: TGCAGCGTTGAAGTATCAAGGACAGACTCCTACAATGAGCAGTTCTTC; CDR3: CSVEVSRTDSYNEQFF
J: TRBJ1-5; size: many; V: TRBV14; D: -; DNA: TGTGCCAGCAGCCAAGCTATGGATCAGCCCCAGCATTTT; CDR3: CASSQAMDQPQHF
J: TRBJ2-1; size: few; V: TRBV10-3; D: TRBD1; DNA: TGTGCCATCAGTGAGTGGGGACAGGGGAACAATGAGCAGTTCTTC; CDR3: CAISEWGQGNNEQFF
J: TRBJ2-7; size: -; V: TRBV29-1; D: -; DNA: TGCAGCGTTGGGGCAGAAAGCTACGAGCAGTACTTC; CDR3: CSVGAESYEQYF
J: TRBJ2-1; size: -; V: TRBV20-1; D: -; DNA: TGCAGTGCTAGAGGGCACCCCTACAATGAGCAGTTCTTC; CDR3: CSARGHPYNEQFF
J: TRBJ2-7; size: -; V: TRBV7-2; D: TRBD1; DNA: TGTGCCAGCAGCCACCGGGGACAGCTTGGGTACGAGCAGTACTTC; CDR3: CASSHRGQLGYEQYF
J: TRBJ1-1; size: few; V: TRBV20-1; D: -; DNA: TGCAGTGCTTTAATACAGATTACGAACACTGAAGCTTTCTTT; CDR3: CSALIQITNTEAFF
J: TRBJ1-5; size: few; V: TRBV5-1; D: -; DNA: TGCGCCAGCAGTATCCAGGGGAGTCAGCCCCAGCATTTT; CDR3: CASSIQGSQPQHF
J: TRBJ2-3; size: -; V: TRBV9; D: TRBD2; DNA: TGTGCCAGCAGCGTATCGGGAGGTCGCGGTGGAGATACGCAGTATTTT; CDR3: CASSVSGGRGGDTQYF
J: TRBJ1-1; size: -; V: TRBV7-9; D: -; DNA: TGTGCCAGCAGCTCAATCCGGTCGACTGAAGCTTTCTTT; CDR3: CASSSIRSTEAFF
J: TRBJ1-3; size: -; V: TRBV30; D: -; DNA: TGTGCCTGGAGGGGTCCCGGCTCTGGAAACACCATATATTTT; CDR3: CAWRGPGSGNTIYF
J: TRBJ1-5; size: -; V: TRBV20-1; D: -; DNA: TGCAGTGCTAGTGGGGCCGTAGCCCAGCATTTT; CDR3: CSASGAVAQHF
J: TRBJ2-1; size: few; V: TRBV5-1; D: TRBD1; DNA: TGCGCCAGCAAAGGGGGCCAGGGGGCCTACAATGAGCAGTTCTTC; CDR3: CASKGGQGAYNEQFF
J: TRBJ1-5; size: many; V: TRBV7-2; D: -; DNA: TGTGCCAGCAGCTTAGGGTCCGGGACAAGCCAGCCCCAGCATTTT; CDR3: CASSLGSGTSQPQHF
J: TRBJ2-7; size: few; V: TRBV7-8; D: -; DNA: TGTGCCAGCAGCTTAGACATGCGGGCAGATGCCTACGAGCAGTACTTC; CDR3: CASSLDMRADAYEQYF
J: TRBJ2-6; size: few; V: TRBV6-6; D: -; DNA: TGTGCCAGCACCGGGGGTGGGGCCAACGTCCTGACTTTC; CDR3: CASTGGGANVLTF
J: TRBJ1-2; size: few; V: TRBV7-9; D: TRBD1; DNA: TGTGCCAGCAGCCACAATTCCCCGGGACAGGGGAACTATGGCTACACCTTC; CDR3: CASSHNSPGQGNYGYTF
J: TRBJ2-5; size: few; V: TRBV28; D: -; DNA: TGTGCCAGCAGTTATGGGGGGGGCCCACAAGAGACCCAGTACTTC; CDR3: CASSYGGGPQETQYF
J: TRBJ2-7; size: few; V: TRBV5-1; D: TRBD2; DNA: TGCGCCAGCCAGCCGCTAGCGGGCTCCTCCTACGAGCAGTACTTC; CDR3: CASQPLAGSSYEQYF
J: TRBJ2-1; size: -; V: TRBV5-1; D: -; DNA: TGCGCCAGCAAATCCGGGCAAAATGAGCAGTTCTTC; CDR3: CASKSGQNEQFF
J: TRBJ1-1; size: -; V: TRBV12-3/TRBV12-4; D: -; DNA: TGTGCCAGCAGTTCCTACCCCCGGGACGGCAAGACTGAAGCTTTCTTT; CDR3: CASSSYPRDGKTEAFF
J: TRBJ2-3; size: many; V: TRBV29-1; D: -; DNA: TGCAGCGTTGAATTGCGGTCCACAGATACGCAGTATTTT; CDR3: CSVELRSTDTQYF
J: TRBJ2-7; size: -; V: TRBV7-9; D: TRBD2; DNA: TGTGCCAGCAGCTCCCGGGGGGTCAACTACGAGCAGTACTTC; CDR3: CASSSRGVNYEQYF